This TCR beta chain was captured by sequencing in a study of T-cell memory formation after mild COVID-19. Study as a whole: TCR clusters were mostly confined to one donor each.

MiXCR was run by TCRdb on the 5' RACE reads, yielding one entry per CDR3 protein. This sample has 350,000 or so distinct CDR3 sequences, with roughly 20% found just once. The study, taken as a whole, reports: CD4/CD8 balance characterized clones contracting day 15 to 85, and CD4+ skew characterized later expanders. Cross-reactive memory appears to have joined, as suggested by some responding clones showing up in pre-infection memory.

Germline CDR1 KGHSH, CDR2 LQKENI. The CDR3 extends over 15 amino acids. V trimming: 5 bases; J trimming: 6 bases; junction bases outside the gene matches: 8. Notes on this clonotype: Its antigen is unidentified.

The sequence derives from a young man who had mild COVID-19 (a few samples of this study predate the infection). Cell type and time point are not known. The source material was PBMCs or a T cell subset sorted from them (not recorded which). The chain employs TRBV18 and TRBJ2-1; 9 bases align to TRBD1. The CDR3 spells CASSTGGQGGNEQFF. The CDR3 DNA follows: TGTGCCAGCTCAACGGGGGGACAGGGAGGCAATGAGCAGTTCTTC.